This TCR beta chain was recovered during a study of CDR3 diversity in severe acne. Using its own MiXCR run on the PCR reads, TCRdb lists one record per CDR3 protein. The table has more than 80,000 distinct CDR3 sequences, about 53% seen once. V was trimmed by 3 bases and J by 3 bases, leaving 8 bases between them. This CDR3 is 14 amino acids long. CDR1 is LNHDA and CDR2 is SQIVND in the germline V gene (reference sequence). The TCR was taken from a male donor with severe acne vulgaris. Input material: blood. The V gene is TRBV19, the J gene TRBJ2-2, with unresolved D. The CDR3 coding sequence is TGTGCCAGTAGTATGGCAGCGTACACCGGGGAGCTGTTTTTT. This codes for CASSMAAYTGELFF.